This is a list of T cell receptor beta chains from one sample in a study of blood T cell repertoires in COVID-19. Sequencing used immunoSEQ multiplex PCR; TCRdb keeps in-frame clones, though not all of them. The sample consists of 250,000 or so clones, around 90% of them appearing once. What was sequenced was PBMCs or T cells enriched from blood (not recorded which). These TCRs come from a woman between 35 and 50 years old who had been exposed to COVID-19. CDR3s include the opening cysteine and the closing phenylalanine or tryptophan. The D gene is left open where the match is weak. Size is stated for part of the rows, as once, few or many counts, or as a class when the clone is expanded.

j_call clone_size d_call v_call cdr3_aa cdr3_nt
TRBJ1-1 . TRBD1 TRBV9 CASSSPGGAGNTEAFF TGTGCCAGCAGCTCCCCAGGGGGCGCTGGGAACACTGAAGCTTTCTTT
TRBJ2-2 . . TRBV5-1 CASRAENKNTGELFF TGCGCCAGCAGGGCGGAGAACAAGAACACCGGGGAGCTGTTTTTT
TRBJ2-1 . . TRBV30 CAWSGVGSSYNEQFF TGTGCCTGGAGTGGTGTCGGGAGCTCCTACAATGAGCAGTTCTTC
TRBJ2-1 . TRBD2 TRBV10-3 CAITSGRADNEQFF TGTGCCATCACGAGCGGGAGGGCGGACAATGAGCAGTTCTTC
TRBJ1-1 . . TRBV3-1/TRBV3-2 CASSQDRSGRRAGNTEAFF TGTGCCAGCAGCCAAGATAGGTCGGGGCGGAGGGCCGGAAACACTGAAGCTTTCTTT
TRBJ1-6 . . TRBV7-9 CASSPATVINSPLHF TGTGCCAGCAGCCCCGCGACAGTTATTAATTCACCCCTCCACTTT
TRBJ1-2 . . TRBV5-1 CASSTTGSTTF TGTGCCAGCAGCACTACAGGGAGCACTACCTTC
TRBJ1-5 once . TRBV19 CASSVDLSNQPQHF TGTGCCAGTAGTGTAGACCTTAGCAATCAGCCCCAGCATTTT
TRBJ1-4 few TRBD1 TRBV2 CADRDRENEKLFF TGTGCCGACCGGGACAGAGAGAATGAAAAACTGTTTTTT
TRBJ1-6 . . TRBV3-1/TRBV3-2 CASSQSESPLHF TGTGCCAGCAGCCAGTCCGAGTCACCCCTCCACTTT
TRBJ1-2 . . TRBV25-1 CASSGTAGGEARYTF TGTGCCAGCAGTGGTACCGCGGGGGGCGAAGCCCGCTACACCTTC
TRBJ2-2 . . TRBV9 CASSLPGLNTGELFF TGTGCCAGCAGCCTTCCGGGACTCAACACCGGGGAGCTGTTTTTT
TRBJ2-3 . . TRBV11-3 CASSLDSGETDTQYF TGTGCCAGCAGCTTAGACTCGGGGGAAACAGATACGCAGTATTTT
TRBJ1-2 . . TRBV7-2 CASRPAGGDGGYTF TGTGCCAGCAGGCCCGCGGGGGGCGATGGTGGCTACACCTTC
TRBJ1-6 once TRBD1 TRBV11-2 CASSRTGLNSPLHF TGTGCCAGCAGTCGGACAGGGCTAAATTCACCCCTCCACTTT
TRBJ2-1 once TRBD2 TRBV19 CASSMLAGTISYNEQFF TGTGCCAGTAGTATGTTAGCGGGGACAATTTCCTACAATGAGCAGTTCTTC
TRBJ1-1 . . TRBV5-4 CASSFPDTEAFF TGTGCCAGCAGCTTCCCTGACACTGAAGCTTTCTTT
TRBJ1-6 . . TRBV27 CASSLAGPLAGNSPLHF TGTGCCAGCAGTTTAGCCGGCCCCCTAGCGGGTAATTCACCCCTCCACTTT
TRBJ2-4 . TRBD2 TRBV11-3 CASSFLLAGGKNIQYF TGTGCCAGCAGCTTTTTACTAGCGGGAGGGAAAAACATTCAGTACTTC
TRBJ2-1 . . TRBV27 CASSPGAGVQNEQFF TGTGCCAGCAGTCCAGGGGCGGGAGTGCAAAATGAGCAGTTCTTC
TRBJ2-1 . . TRBV5-1 CASSLKGTRYNEQFF TGTGCCAGCAGCTTGAAGGGGACACGCTACAATGAGCAGTTCTTC
TRBJ2-5 . . TRBV11-3 CASSLADSSAQYF TGTGCCAGCAGCTTAGCGGACAGTTCGGCCCAGTACTTC
TRBJ2-2 . . TRBV4-3 CASSHRTDDLNTGELFF TGCGCCAGCAGCCACCGAACCGACGACTTGAACACCGGGGAGCTGTTTTTT
TRBJ1-2 . . TRBV6-2/TRBV6-3 CASSPDDRQFYGYTF TGTGCCAGCAGCCCGGACGACAGACAATTCTATGGCTACACCTTC
TRBJ1-4 . . TRBV4-1 CASRPVGGTNEKLFF TGCGCCAGCAGACCGGTCGGGGGAACTAATGAAAAACTGTTTTTT
TRBJ2-3 . TRBD2 TRBV7-2 CASSLPSGRSGADTQYF TGTGCCAGCAGCCTCCCTAGCGGGAGGTCTGGCGCAGATACGCAGTATTTT
TRBJ1-2 . . TRBV3-1/TRBV3-2 CASSQDPGQSGGYTF TGTGCCAGCAGCCAAGATCCAGGACAGTCCGGCGGCTACACCTTC
TRBJ1-3 . TRBD1 TRBV7-2 CASSSPGTGIGNTIYF TGTGCCAGCAGCAGTCCCGGGACAGGGATCGGAAACACCATATATTTT
TRBJ2-1 . . TRBV5-1 CASSSDRNNEQFF TGTGCCAGCAGTTCAGACAGAAACAATGAGCAGTTCTTC
TRBJ1-4 . . TRBV19 CASSDGSYPSHEKLFF TGTGCCAGTAGTGATGGTTCCTACCCTTCCCATGAAAAACTGTTTTTT
TRBJ1-6 . . TRBV7-9 CASSPLAGTPNSPLHF TGTGCCAGCAGCCCGCTGGCAGGGACTCCAAATTCACCCCTCCACTTT
TRBJ2-1 . TRBD2 TRBV5-6 CASSPGLGKQFF TGTGCCAGCAGTCCTGGACTAGGCAAGCAGTTCTTC
TRBJ1-6 . . TRBV2 CASSGYPNSPLHF TGTGCCAGCAGTGGCTACCCCAATTCACCCCTCCACTTT
TRBJ2-3 . . TRBV10-2 CAGSLGGTDTQYF TGCGCCGGCTCGTTGGGCGGGACAGATACGCAGTATTTT
TRBJ2-1 . . TRBV5-8 CASSSGQYYNEQFF TGTGCCAGCAGCTCCGGACAGTATTACAATGAGCAGTTCTTC
TRBJ2-3 once TRBD2 TRBV3-1/TRBV3-2 CASSSTGGPYIDTQYF TGTGCCAGCAGCTCAACGGGGGGGCCGTATATAGATACGCAGTATTTT
TRBJ2-1 . TRBD2 TRBV7-2 CASSLQREGVTNEQFF TGTGCCAGCAGCCTTCAGCGGGAGGGCGTTACGAATGAGCAGTTCTTC
TRBJ1-1 . . TRBV11-1 CASSLSTRSSEAFF TGTGCCAGCAGCTTAAGTACTCGCTCATCTGAAGCTTTCTTT
TRBJ2-1 once TRBD2 TRBV2 CASSRSGGAWSEQFF TGTGCCAGCAGCAGGAGCGGGGGGGCCTGGAGTGAGCAGTTCTTC
TRBJ1-4 . TRBD1 TRBV4-3 CASSHGRQGLLFF TGCGCCAGCAGCCACGGTCGACAGGGCTTACTGTTTTTT
TRBJ2-2 . TRBD1 TRBV7-2 CASSSRQGVVTGELFF TGTGCCAGCAGCTCTAGACAGGGGGTGGTCACCGGGGAGCTGTTTTTT
TRBJ2-7 . TRBD1 TRBV15 CATSRDSGQGYEQYF TGTGCCACCAGCAGAGATTCCGGACAGGGCTACGAGCAGTACTTC
TRBJ1-2 . . TRBV28 CASRGGYYGYTF TGTGCCAGCAGGGGGGGATACTATGGCTACACCTTC
TRBJ2-7 . . TRBV4-3 CASSQAGGRSYEQYF TGCGCCAGCAGCCAAGCTGGGGGCAGGTCCTACGAGCAGTACTTC
TRBJ2-1 few . TRBV19 CASSGSSEQFF TGTGCCAGTAGTGGTAGCAGTGAGCAGTTCTTC
TRBJ1-5 . . TRBV3-1/TRBV3-2 CASSQGGHGQPQHF TGTGCCAGCAGCCAAGGGGGACATGGTCAGCCCCAGCATTTT
TRBJ2-7 . . TRBV7-2 CASSSDLGDRAYEQYF TGTGCCAGCAGCTCCGACCTGGGTGACAGAGCCTACGAGCAGTACTTC
TRBJ2-2 . . TRBV7-9 CASGRRVTGELFF TGTGCCAGCGGACGGAGGGTTACCGGGGAGCTGTTTTTT
TRBJ1-4 . . TRBV4-1 CASSQDNRDNNEKLFF TGCGCCAGCAGCCAAGATAACCGGGACAATAATGAAAAACTGTTTTTT
TRBJ1-2 . . TRBV12-5 CASGLATRPGTSYGYTF TGTGCTAGTGGTTTGGCCACCAGGCCCGGGACAAGCTATGGCTACACCTTC
TRBJ2-6 . . TRBV4-2 CASSRDFSGANVLTF TGTGCCAGCAGCCGAGATTTCTCCGGGGCCAACGTCCTGACTTTC
TRBJ1-1 . . TRBV6-1 CASSDGLSEAFF TGTGCCAGCAGTGACGGACTATCTGAAGCTTTCTTT
TRBJ2-5 . TRBD2 TRBV5-1 CASGPATSGSGSETQYF TGTGCCAGCGGCCCCGCGACTAGCGGGAGCGGTTCGGAGACCCAGTACTTC
TRBJ2-7 . . TRBV5-6 CASSLSLAGSYEQYF TGTGCCAGCAGCCTGAGCTTGGCAGGCAGCTACGAGCAGTACTTC
TRBJ1-4 . . TRBV7-9 CASSLEVGHSEKLFF TGTGCCAGCAGCTTAGAGGTGGGGCACAGTGAAAAACTGTTTTTT